These T cell receptor beta chains were read from a single sample in a study of T cells after posttransplantation cyclophosphamide. Only in-frame clones appear in the TCRdb table, and some are missing; sequencing was by immunoSEQ multiplex PCR. Here the sample spans about 20,000 clones, roughly nine tenths being singletons. The sample was PBMCs, taken after allogeneic stem cell transplant with posttransplant cyclophosphamide. The receptors originated from a female patient in her forties who received an allogeneic stem cell transplant from a related donor, was CMV-positive, and had no GVHD. Some T cells may originate from the graft donor. Each CDR3 is given with its conserved first and last residue. The order of the fields is V gene, D gene, J gene, clone size, CDR3 protein, CDR3 DNA. D genes are given only for firm matches. Clone size is shown for a subset of rows, as once, few, many or a class of expanded clone.

TRBV5-1	TRBD2	TRBJ2-3	NA	CASSGTSGRDTQYF	TGCGCCAGCAGCGGGACTAGCGGGAGAGATACGCAGTATTTT
TRBV7-8	NA	TRBJ2-7	NA	CASSLEGGSGEQYF	TGTGCCAGCAGCTTAGAAGGCGGGTCGGGCGAGCAGTACTTC
TRBV18	TRBD1	TRBJ2-7	NA	CASSPRGTGAGEQYF	TGTGCCAGCTCACCACGCGGGACAGGGGCTGGGGAGCAGTACTTC
TRBV5-8	NA	TRBJ1-2	once	CASSLEFRSYGYTF	TGTGCCAGCAGCTTGGAGTTCAGGTCCTATGGCTACACCTTC
TRBV7-9	NA	TRBJ1-4	NA	CASSFRQGGEKLFF	TGTGCCAGCAGCTTTCGGCAGGGTGGCGAAAAACTGTTTTTT
TRBV19	TRBD1	TRBJ1-2	NA	CASSLPRTGGGYTF	TGTGCCAGTAGCCTCCCCCGGACAGGGGGCGGCTACACCTTC
TRBV10-1	NA	TRBJ2-7	NA	CANAERSSYEQYF	TGCGCCAACGCTGAGCGGAGCTCCTACGAGCAGTACTTC
TRBV2	NA	TRBJ2-2	NA	CASRGGSLILVGELFF	TGTGCCAGCAGGGGAGGCAGCCTTATCTTGGTCGGGGAGCTGTTTTTT
TRBV28	TRBD2	TRBJ2-1	NA	CASSSGTSYEQFF	TGTGCCAGCAGCTCCGGGACTAGCTATGAGCAGTTCTTC
TRBV7-2	TRBD1	TRBJ1-5	NA	CASSLARTGVQPQHF	TGTGCCAGCAGCTTAGCTCGGACAGGGGTTCAGCCCCAGCATTTT
TRBV30	NA	TRBJ1-4	NA	CAWRSSTFGEKLFF	TGTGCCTGGAGATCCTCGACTTTCGGTGAAAAACTGTTTTTT
TRBV28	TRBD2	TRBJ2-7	NA	CASSLGGRGLSYEQYF	TGTGCCAGCAGTTTAGGGGGGAGGGGTCTCTCCTACGAGCAGTACTTC
TRBV9	TRBD2	TRBJ2-1	NA	CASSFTGTSGRTQFF	TGTGCCAGCAGCTTTACCGGGACTAGCGGGAGGACACAGTTCTTC
TRBV27	TRBD2	TRBJ2-5	NA	CASSLYSPGLAKEGQETQYF	TGTGCCAGCAGTTTATACTCACCGGGACTAGCGAAGGAGGGCCAAGAGACCCAGTACTTC
TRBV5-6	NA	TRBJ1-2	NA	CASSLPRGFYGYTF	TGTGCCAGCAGCTTGCCTCGAGGGTTCTATGGCTACACCTTC
TRBV4-2	TRBD1	TRBJ2-1	NA	CASSQPDRGQFF	TGTGCCAGCAGCCAACCCGACAGGGGGCAGTTCTTC
TRBV28	TRBD1	TRBJ1-5	NA	CASSLIPGQGNQPQHF	TGTGCCAGCAGCCTAATTCCGGGACAGGGCAATCAGCCCCAGCATTTT
TRBV5-5	NA	TRBJ2-1	NA	CASSLVFFGTADNEQFF	TGTGCCAGCAGCTTGGTTTTTTTCGGTACAGCGGACAATGAGCAGTTCTTC
TRBV19	TRBD2	TRBJ2-1	NA	CASSMLGLAGVVEQFF	TGTGCCAGTAGTATGCTGGGACTAGCGGGAGTGGTTGAGCAGTTCTTC
TRBV7-6	NA	TRBJ2-3	NA	CASSGDLARPTDTQYF	TGTGCCAGCAGCGGAGACCTAGCGAGACCCACAGATACGCAGTATTTT
TRBV27	NA	TRBJ1-1	NA	CASSLVPEALDTEAFF	TGTGCCAGCAGTTTAGTTCCCGAGGCACTAGACACTGAAGCTTTCTTT
TRBV28	TRBD2	TRBJ2-7	NA	CASSLHLTSGNSYEQYF	TGTGCCAGCAGTTTACACCTTACTAGCGGCAACTCCTACGAGCAGTACTTC
TRBV6-5	TRBD1	TRBJ1-1	few	CASSKFQGVNTEAFF	TGTGCCAGCAGTAAATTTCAGGGGGTGAACACTGAAGCTTTCTTT
TRBV5-1	NA	TRBJ1-1	NA	CASRLRETEAFF	TGCGCCAGCAGGCTGAGAGAAACTGAAGCTTTCTTT
TRBV2	NA	TRBJ2-7	NA	CASGRPTAYEQYF	TGTGCCAGCGGGAGGCCGACGGCCTACGAGCAGTACTTC
TRBV30	TRBD1	TRBJ1-2	NA	CAWTPGQSTVYGYTF	TGTGCCTGGACGCCGGGACAGTCAACAGTCTATGGCTACACCTTC
TRBV10-3	TRBD2	TRBJ2-4	NA	CAISGAGGETKNIQYF	TGTGCCATCAGTGGCGCGGGGGGCGAGACCAAAAACATTCAGTACTTC
TRBV28	TRBD1	TRBJ1-2	NA	CASTNNRGRSGYTF	TGTGCCAGCACCAACAACAGGGGGCGGAGTGGCTACACCTTC
TRBV9	NA	TRBJ2-2	NA	CASSANLVAETGELFF	TGTGCCAGCAGCGCCAACCTAGTCGCCGAAACCGGGGAGCTGTTTTTT
TRBV28	TRBD2	TRBJ2-1	NA	CASGLRPREEINEQFF	TGTGCCAGCGGCCTGAGGCCCCGGGAGGAGATTAATGAGCAGTTCTTC
TRBV28	NA	TRBJ2-5	NA	CASSPSSVRVTEQYF	TGTGCCAGCAGTCCTAGCTCCGTTCGGGTTACAGAGCAGTACTTC
TRBV28	NA	TRBJ2-1	few	CASSLLLRREANNEQFF	TGTGCCAGCAGTTTACTACTTCGGAGGGAAGCAAACAATGAGCAGTTCTTC
TRBV5-5	NA	TRBJ2-7	NA	CASSLGVVTYEQYF	TGTGCCAGCAGCTTAGGAGTTGTAACCTACGAGCAGTACTTC
TRBV19	NA	TRBJ2-2	few	CATQRVGEPTGELFF	TGTGCCACCCAAAGAGTCGGAGAACCGACCGGGGAGCTGTTTTTT
TRBV27	TRBD1	TRBJ1-5	few	CASSPLGQGPTQPQHF	TGTGCCAGCAGCCCCCTCGGACAGGGGCCGACACAGCCCCAGCATTTT
TRBV27	NA	TRBJ2-3	NA	CASSFALAESTDTQYF	TGTGCCAGCAGTTTTGCGTTAGCGGAAAGCACAGATACGCAGTATTTT
TRBV7-7	TRBD2	TRBJ2-1	few	CASSLGNGGSQYNEQFF	TGTGCTAGCAGCTTAGGAAATGGCGGGAGTCAATACAATGAGCAGTTCTTC
TRBV18	TRBD2	TRBJ2-7	NA	CASSHGLAGEKGSYEQYF	TGTGCCAGCTCACACGGACTAGCGGGAGAAAAGGGTTCCTACGAGCAGTACTTC
TRBV29-1	NA	TRBJ1-1	NA	CSAAGAEYTEAFF	TGCAGCGCCGCGGGGGCCGAGTACACTGAAGCTTTCTTT
TRBV30	NA	TRBJ2-7	NA	CAWSPSGYEQYF	TGTGCCTGGAGCCCATCGGGCTACGAGCAGTACTTC
TRBV2	NA	TRBJ1-5	NA	CASVKTGSNQPQHF	TGTGCCAGCGTGAAGACGGGTAGCAATCAGCCCCAGCATTTT
TRBV9	TRBD1	TRBJ2-2	NA	CASSPPRGTGWDNGELFF	TGTGCCAGCAGCCCCCCCCGTGGGACAGGGTGGGACAACGGGGAGCTGTTTTTT
TRBV15	TRBD1	TRBJ2-1	NA	CATSRVIRDRVYNEQFF	TGTGCCACCAGCAGAGTAATTAGGGACAGGGTTTACAATGAGCAGTTCTTC
TRBV18	NA	TRBJ1-2	NA	CASSPMELGYGYTF	TGTGCCAGCTCACCAATGGAGCTTGGCTATGGCTACACCTTC
TRBV5-4	NA	TRBJ2-3	NA	CASSKGGAEAGDTQYF	TGTGCCAGCAGCAAAGGGGGGGCAGAAGCAGGAGATACGCAGTATTTT
TRBV5-1	NA	TRBJ2-1	NA	CASSQASTMTNEQFF	TGCGCCAGCAGCCAAGCTAGCACGATGACCAATGAGCAGTTCTTC
TRBV5-4	TRBD1	TRBJ2-2	NA	CASSLGAGGADTGELFF	TGTGCCAGCAGCTTGGGGGCAGGGGGCGCCGACACCGGGGAGCTGTTTTTT
TRBV30	TRBD2	TRBJ2-1	NA	CAWRKRLAGTNEQFF	TGTGCCTGGAGGAAGAGACTAGCGGGAACCAATGAGCAGTTCTTC
TRBV19	TRBD2	TRBJ2-1	NA	CASTGLAAPFYNEQFF	TGTGCCAGTACTGGACTAGCGGCACCATTCTACAATGAGCAGTTCTTC
TRBV9	NA	TRBJ2-1	NA	CASSADNEQFF	TGTGCCAGCAGCGCCGACAATGAGCAGTTCTTC
TRBV9	TRBD2	TRBJ2-5	NA	CASSVGLAGPETQYF	TGTGCCAGCAGCGTAGGGTTAGCGGGACCAGAGACCCAGTACTTC
TRBV19	NA	TRBJ2-4	NA	CASSLRTDKSKNIQYF	TGTGCCAGTAGTTTAAGGACAGATAAGTCCAAAAACATTCAGTACTTC
TRBV28	NA	TRBJ1-5	few	CASSLSRRGEQPQHF	TGTGCCAGCAGTTTATCGCGGCGGGGAGAGCAGCCCCAGCATTTT
TRBV28	TRBD2	TRBJ2-7	NA	CASRGLAGPDPYEQYF	TGTGCCAGCAGGGGACTAGCGGGACCGGATCCCTACGAGCAGTACTTC
TRBV7-8	TRBD2	TRBJ2-7	NA	CASSFPSGARYEQYF	TGTGCCAGCAGCTTCCCCAGCGGGGCACGCTACGAGCAGTACTTC
TRBV7-6	NA	TRBJ2-7	NA	CASSFEVLTETHHSEQYF	TGTGCCAGCAGCTTTGAGGTCCTGACGGAGACCCACCATTCGGAGCAGTACTTC
TRBV19	TRBD2	TRBJ2-2	NA	CASTLGGRAGGELFF	TGTGCCAGTACCCTCGGAGGGAGGGCCGGCGGGGAGCTGTTTTTT
TRBV5-6	NA	TRBJ2-7	NA	CASADVPAGEQYF	TGTGCCAGCGCCGACGTCCCCGCGGGGGAGCAGTACTTC